This T cell receptor beta chain originates from a study of neoadjuvant anti-PD-1 for oral cavity cancer. Study-wide results and caveats: Post-treatment tumors with larger preexisting clones showed more shrinkage.

As regards this clone: Its antigen remains unknown.

Sequencing used immunoSEQ multiplex PCR; TCRdb keeps in-frame clones, though not all of them. The sample carries 9,500 to 12,000 clones, 52% recorded once. Germline lookup yields CDR1 SGHRS and CDR2 YFSETQ. The CDR3 is 15 residues long. Trimming took off 0 bases at V and 6 bases at J, with 12 bases between the two ends. This TCR was sampled from a person between 40 and 85 years old with oral cavity squamous cell carcinoma. This specimen consisted of tumor tissue, obtained before nivolumab (anti-PD-1) treatment. V is TRBV5-1 and J is TRBJ1-4; a weak D match, TRBD1 (5 bases). The CDR3 DNA sequence: TGCGCCAGCAGCTTGGTCGGCGGGACCTATGAAAAACTGTTTTTT. As protein: CASSLVGGTYEKLFF. Using reference TRBV5-1 and TRBJ1-4 for the parts outside the CDR3, the full variable domain is KAGVTQTPRYLIKTRGQQVTLSCSPISGHRSVSWYQQTPGQGLQFLFEYFSETQRNKGNFPGRFSGRQFSNSRSEMNVSTLELGDSALYLCASSLVGGTYEKLFFGSGTQLSVL.